The 24 T cell receptor beta chains reported below all come from one sample, sequenced in a study of T cells after posttransplantation cyclophosphamide. Profiled with immunoSEQ multiplex PCR; TCRdb holds only in-frame clones, not every one. The sample yields about 26,000 clones, without any singletons. Sequenced: PBMCs. The source is a man aged 45-60 years in good health, CMV-negative, and a related stem cell transplant donor.

This clone was detected many times. In nucleotides, the CDR3 is TGTGCCAGCAGCGCACATTTTTCAGGGGGCGGTGAAAAACTGTTTTTT. Protein product: CASSAHFSGGGEKLFF. V is TRBV7-2 and J is TRBJ1-4; 8 bases are a match to TRBD1. Germline values: CDR1 SGHTA, CDR2 FQGNSA. The CDR3 consists of 16 residues. J gave up 7 bases and V 5 bases, and 12 bases lay outside the gene matches.

The sample holds many counts of this clone. The gene calls are TRBV7-3 and TRBJ2-6, with TRBD1 identical over 10 bases. V lost 5 bases, J lost 3 bases, and 4 bases stayed unmatched. Germline-derived CDR1 and CDR2 are SGHTA and FQGTGA. The CDR3 runs 16 residues. The CDR3 protein is CASSRTGGSGANVLTF. CDR3 in DNA: TGTGCCAGCAGCCGGACAGGGGGTAGTGGGGCCAACGTCCTGACTTTC.

This clone was recorded at least ten times. The chain carries TRBV5-1 and TRBJ2-5, with 10 bases lining up with TRBD2. The V and J ends lost 6 bases and 1 base, in that order; junction bases with no gene match: 3. The CDR3 has 14 amino acids. The germline V gene encodes CDR1 SGHRS and CDR2 YFSETQ. CDR3 amino acids: CASTVAGGQETQYF. The CDR3 DNA reads as TGCGCCAGCACGGTAGCGGGGGGCCAAGAGACCCAGTACTTC.

In its sample, this clone was seen many times. The chain recombines TRBV18 with TRBJ2-2, with a possible D match to TRBD2 (5 bases). The germline V gene encodes CDR1 KGHSH and CDR2 LQKENI. Deletions cut 3 bases from V and 5 bases from J, with 7 bases between. The CDR3 is 13 amino acids. CDR3 protein: CASSPQRTGELFF. CDR3 nucleotide sequence: TGTGCCAGCTCACCTCAGCGGACCGGGGAGCTGTTTTTT.

This clone was counted at least ten times. Other DNA sequences in this specimen translate into the identical CDR3. The chain joins TRBV27 to TRBJ1-2; no reliable D call. Germline V gene data show CDR1 as MNHEY and CDR2 as SMNVEV (reference sequence). The CDR3 runs 15 residues. V lost 3 bases to trimming and J lost 0 bases, with 11 bases between them. CDR3 in amino acids: CASSFSVRSNYGYTF. CDR3 sequence (DNA): TGTGCCAGCAGTTTCTCGGTCCGCTCTAACTATGGCTACACCTTC.

There are many counts of this clone. The chain combines TRBV5-1 with TRBJ1-1; 8 nucleotides line up with TRBD1. Germline V CDR1 and CDR2: SGHRS, YFSETQ. The V gene end was trimmed by 4 bases and the J gene end by 1 base; junction bases not matched to a gene: 9. This CDR3 spans 16 amino acids. The CDR3 protein is CASSDDRGLTNTEAFF. The CDR3 DNA reads TGCGCCAGCAGCGATGACAGGGGTCTGACGAACACTGAAGCTTTCTTT.

This clone was seen ten or more times. This rearrangement joins TRBV19 to TRBJ1-2; tentative D call: TRBD1 (6 bases). Germline-derived CDR1 and CDR2 are LNHDA and SQIVND (reference sequence). CDR3 length equals 14 residues. The ends were cut back, 7 bases at V and 3 bases at J, with 15 bases in the middle. The DNA of the CDR3 is TGTGCCAGTACCGAAGCGACAGGTTACTATGGCTACACCTTC. Amino acids: CASTEATGYYGYTF.

Many counts were recorded for this clone. This chain connects TRBV27 to TRBJ1-1, with TRBD1 matching 12 bases. CDR1 and CDR2 (germline): MNHEY, SMNVEV (reference sequence). After removal of 2 bases from V and 5 bases from J, the junction contained 3 bases not matched to a gene. CDR3 length: 15 residues. The CDR3 spells CASSLLGQGATEAFF. The CDR3 coding sequence is TGTGCCAGCAGTTTACTGGGACAGGGGGCAACTGAAGCTTTCTTT.

This clone was seen repeatedly, ten times or more. This chain joins TRBV11-2 and TRBJ1-4, with unresolved D. Trimming removed 1 base from V and 10 bases from J, with 16 bases in between. Germline V lookup: CDR1 SGHAT, CDR2 FQNNGV. CDR3 length: 15 residues. The CDR3 coding sequence is TGTGCCAGCAGCTTAGCAGGATCAGGAGGCGCAAAACTGTTTTTT. Protein product: CASSLAGSGGAKLFF.

This clone was observed many times. Sequence at one end of the junction differs from germline and may be a read error. The rearrangement links TRBV2 to TRBJ2-1, with a possible D match to TRBD1 (5 bases). The CDR3 consists of 13 residues. Germline loops: CDR1 SNHLY, CDR2 FYNNEI. CDR3 amino acids: CASREDRNNEQFF. The CDR3, as DNA: TGTGCCAGCAGAGAAGACAGAAACAATGAGCAGTTCTTC.

This clone was recorded at least ten times. The chain has TRBV6-1 and TRBJ2-3, with D perhaps matching TRBD1 (7 bases). Germline V gives CDR1 MNHNS, CDR2 SASEGT. Trimming stripped 5 bases from V and 4 bases from J, with 13 bases between. This CDR3 region has 14 residues. This CDR3 reads CASSRQGGADTQYF. The CDR3 DNA reads as TGTGCCAGCAGTCGACAGGGAGGCGCAGATACGCAGTATTTT.

This clone was counted ten times or more. The chain combines TRBV27 with TRBJ2-7, with 8 bases that match TRBD1. CDR1 and CDR2 from the germline V gene are MNHEY and SMNVEV (reference sequence). The CDR3 covers 15 residues. Trimming removed 3 bases from V and 1 base from J; junction bases left unmatched: 5. The CDR3 reads CASSFGDRSSYEQYF. The CDR3 DNA sequence: TGTGCCAGCAGTTTCGGGGACAGGTCTTCCTACGAGCAGTACTTC.

In this sample, this clone turned up many times. The V gene is TRBV18, the J gene TRBJ2-5; 8 bases align to TRBD1. The V gene's germline CDR1 is KGHSH and CDR2 LQKENI. This CDR3 spans 14 amino acids. V lost 6 bases to trimming and J lost 1 base; unmatched junction nucleotides: 4. CDR3 DNA: TGTGCCAGCTCCCTCGGACAGGGCCAAGAGACCCAGTACTTC. Its protein is CASSLGQGQETQYF.

This clone was observed many times. The V gene is TRBV28, the J gene TRBJ1-5; D call uncertain. Trimming removed 9 bases at V and 2 bases at J, with 14 bases between. Germline loops: CDR1 MDHEN, CDR2 SYDVKM. The CDR3 is 14 residues long. As DNA, the CDR3 is TGTGCCAGTTTCGAACCTAGTGGCAATCAGCCCCAGCATTTT. Its translation: CASFEPSGNQPQHF.

This clone was recorded at least ten times. The CDR3 region is CASSPLTGTTYGYTF. CDR3 DNA: TGCGCCAGCAGCCCATTGACAGGGACCACCTATGGCTACACCTTC. This rearrangement joins TRBV5-1 to TRBJ1-2; TRBD1 agrees at 7 bases. The germline V gene has CDR1 SGHRS and CDR2 YFSETQ. J lost 4 bases, V lost 4 bases, and 10 bases had no gene match. The CDR3 extends over 15 amino acids.

This clone occurred many times. This chain joins TRBV14 and TRBJ2-7; TRBD2 might be the D (6 bases). The CDR3 has 15 amino acids. V shed 3 bases and J shed 0 bases, with 12 bases lying between them. CDR1 is SGHDN, CDR2 FVKESK, per germline. The CDR3 loop reads CASSQSGAYSYEQYF. As DNA, the CDR3 is TGTGCCAGCAGCCAGTCGGGAGCCTACTCCTACGAGCAGTACTTC.

This clone showed up many times. This chain uses TRBV5-6 with TRBJ2-3; D call uncertain. The CDR3 contains 15 residues. V was pared by 5 bases and J by 0 bases, with 13 bases between. CDR1 SGHDT and CDR2 YYEEEE come from the germline V gene. Here the CDR3 DNA reads TGTGCCAGCAGTAAGCCGGGTCTTAGCACAGATACGCAGTATTTT. As protein: CASSKPGLSTDTQYF.

This clone was detected many times. V and J are TRBV5-1 and TRBJ2-7, with 7 bases aligning to TRBD2. CDR1 SGHRS and CDR2 YFSETQ come from the germline V gene. Trimming cost V 0 bases and J 0 bases; bases outside gene matches: 6. The CDR3 contains 16 residues. CDR3 residues: CASSLAASGNSYEQYF. CDR3 in DNA: TGCGCCAGCAGCTTGGCCGCTAGCGGAAACTCCTACGAGCAGTACTTC.

This clone has ten or more counts. J is TRBJ2-2 and V is TRBV19; D may be TRBD1 (5 bases). This CDR3 spans 13 amino acids. Per germline, CDR1 LNHDA and CDR2 SQIVND (reference sequence). The V end was cut by 3 bases, the J end by 5 bases, with 7 bases between. CDR3 protein: CASSIQGTGELFF. The CDR3, as DNA: TGTGCCAGTAGTATTCAGGGAACCGGGGAGCTGTTTTTT. The variable domain in full, with the rest retrieved from reference TRBV19 and TRBJ2-2, is DGGITQSPKYLFRKEGQNVTLSCEQNLNHDAMYWYRQDPGQGLRLIYYSQIVNDFQKGDIAEGYSVSREKKESFPLTVTSAQKNPTAFYLCASSIQGTGELFFGEGSRLTVL.

This clone was seen ten or more times. J is TRBJ2-7 and V is TRBV11-2; 8 bases line up with TRBD2. This CDR3 is built from 17 residues. V was clipped by 2 bases and J by 2 bases; unmatched bases: 11. CDR1 SGHAT and CDR2 FQNNGV come from the germline V gene. The CDR3 loop reads CASSLSVQRGIPYEQYF. CDR3 nucleotide sequence: TGTGCCAGCAGCTTAAGTGTTCAGCGGGGGATTCCCTACGAGCAGTACTTC.

Relative to its sample, this clone is medium-sized. The chain uses TRBV4-2 and TRBJ1-5, with D maybe TRBD1 (6 bases). Germline V CDR1 and CDR2: LGHNA, YNFKEQ. CDR3 length equals 18 residues. Trimming cost V 3 bases and J 0 bases, with 18 bases left between them. CDR3: CASSHRAWTDSSNQPQHF. Written as DNA, the CDR3 is TGTGCCAGCAGCCACCGCGCCTGGACAGACTCTAGCAATCAGCCCCAGCATTTT.

This clone was counted at least ten times. The chain is built from TRBV29-1 and TRBJ1-1; D is undetermined. Trimming removed 0 bases from V and 4 bases from J, with 9 bases in between. This CDR3 is built from 13 residues. Germline values: CDR1 SQVTM, CDR2 ANQGSEA. The DNA of the CDR3 is TGCAGCGTTGAAGATTTGGAGGGCACTGAAGCTTTCTTT. The encoded protein is CSVEDLEGTEAFF. Combining the CDR3 with reference TRBV29-1 and TRBJ1-1 gives the whole variable domain SAVISQKPSRDICQRGTSLTIQCQVDSQVTMMFWYRQQPGQSLTLIATANQGSEATYESGFVIDKFPISRPNLTFSTLTVSNMSPEDSSIYLCSVEDLEGTEAFFGQGTRLTVV.

This clone was observed at least ten times. J is TRBJ2-7 and V is TRBV6-5; TRBD2 might be the D (7 bases). The CDR3 extends over 15 amino acids. Per the germline V gene, CDR1 is MNHEY and CDR2 is SVGAGI. The V end was cut by 6 bases, the J end by 6 bases, with 21 bases between. The CDR3 DNA reads TGTGCCAGCAGCCACCGAAGGGGGGGGGTCCTCGAGCAGTACTTC. Residues: CASSHRRGGVLEQYF.

This clone was recorded at least ten times. The chain couples TRBV6-1 to TRBJ2-7; 7 bases agree with TRBD1. Germline V CDR1 and CDR2: MNHNS, SASEGT. After removal of 5 bases from V and 3 bases from J, the junction contained 4 bases not matched to a gene. The CDR3 totals 13 residues. CDR3 sequence reads: CASSSGQDYEQYF. The CDR3 nucleotides are TGTGCCAGCAGTTCAGGACAGGACTACGAGCAGTACTTC.